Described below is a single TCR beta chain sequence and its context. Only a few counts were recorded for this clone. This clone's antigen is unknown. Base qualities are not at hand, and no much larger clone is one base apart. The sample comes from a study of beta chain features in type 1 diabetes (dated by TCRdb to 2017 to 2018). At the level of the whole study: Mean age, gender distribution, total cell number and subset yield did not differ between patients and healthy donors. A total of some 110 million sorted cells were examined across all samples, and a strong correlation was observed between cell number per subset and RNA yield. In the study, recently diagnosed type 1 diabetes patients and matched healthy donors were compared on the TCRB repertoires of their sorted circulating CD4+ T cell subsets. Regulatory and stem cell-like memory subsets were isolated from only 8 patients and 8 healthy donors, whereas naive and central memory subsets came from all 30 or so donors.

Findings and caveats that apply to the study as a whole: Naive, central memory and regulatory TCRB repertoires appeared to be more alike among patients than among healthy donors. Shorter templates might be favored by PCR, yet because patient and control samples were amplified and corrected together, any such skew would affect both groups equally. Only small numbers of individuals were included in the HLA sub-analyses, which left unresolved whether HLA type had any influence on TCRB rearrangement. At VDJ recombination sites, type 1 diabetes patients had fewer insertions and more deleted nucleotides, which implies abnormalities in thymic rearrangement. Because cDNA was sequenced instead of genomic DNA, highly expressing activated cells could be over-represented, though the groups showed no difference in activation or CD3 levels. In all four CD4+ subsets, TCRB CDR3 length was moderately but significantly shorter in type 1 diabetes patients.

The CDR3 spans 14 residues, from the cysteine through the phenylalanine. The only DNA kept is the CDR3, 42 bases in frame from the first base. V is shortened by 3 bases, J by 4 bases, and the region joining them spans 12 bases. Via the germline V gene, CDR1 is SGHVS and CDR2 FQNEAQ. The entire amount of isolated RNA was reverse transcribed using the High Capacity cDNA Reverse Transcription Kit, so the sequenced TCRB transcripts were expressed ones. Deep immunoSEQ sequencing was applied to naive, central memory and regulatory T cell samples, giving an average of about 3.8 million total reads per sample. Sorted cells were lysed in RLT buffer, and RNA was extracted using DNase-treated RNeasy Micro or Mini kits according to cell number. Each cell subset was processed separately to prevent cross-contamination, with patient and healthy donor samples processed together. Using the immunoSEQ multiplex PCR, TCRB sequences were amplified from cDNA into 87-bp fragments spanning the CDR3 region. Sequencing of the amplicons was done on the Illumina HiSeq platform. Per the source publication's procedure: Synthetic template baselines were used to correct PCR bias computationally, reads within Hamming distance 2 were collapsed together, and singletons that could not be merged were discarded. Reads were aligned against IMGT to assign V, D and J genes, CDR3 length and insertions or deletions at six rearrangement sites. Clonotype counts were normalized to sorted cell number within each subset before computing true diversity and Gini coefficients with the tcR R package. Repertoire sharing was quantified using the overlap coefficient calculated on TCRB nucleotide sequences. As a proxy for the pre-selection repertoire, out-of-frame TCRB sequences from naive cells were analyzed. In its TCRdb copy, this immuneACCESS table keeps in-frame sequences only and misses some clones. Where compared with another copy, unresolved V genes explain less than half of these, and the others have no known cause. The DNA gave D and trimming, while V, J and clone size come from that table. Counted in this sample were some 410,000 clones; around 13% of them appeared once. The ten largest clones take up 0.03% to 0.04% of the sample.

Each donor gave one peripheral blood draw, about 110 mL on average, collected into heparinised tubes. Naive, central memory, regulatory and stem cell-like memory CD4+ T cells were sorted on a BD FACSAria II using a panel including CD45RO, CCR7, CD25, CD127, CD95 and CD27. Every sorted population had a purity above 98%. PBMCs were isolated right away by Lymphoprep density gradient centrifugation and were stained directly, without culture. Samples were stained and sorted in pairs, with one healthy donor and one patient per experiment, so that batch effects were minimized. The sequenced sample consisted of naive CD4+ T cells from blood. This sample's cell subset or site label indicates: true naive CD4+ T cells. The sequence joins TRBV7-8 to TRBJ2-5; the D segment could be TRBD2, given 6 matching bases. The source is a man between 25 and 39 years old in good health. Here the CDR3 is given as CASSLAGPGETQYF. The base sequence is TGTGCCAGCAGCTTGGCGGGGCCGGGAGAGACCCAGTACTTC.